Each of the 25 T cell receptor beta chains below was sequenced from the same sample in a study of control samples from healthy donors and cancer patients. Profiled with immunoSEQ multiplex PCR; TCRdb holds only in-frame clones, not every one. The sample spans 150,000 to 200,000 clones; the ten largest clones claim around 2%. The sample consisted of blood. Receptors were obtained from a woman in her twenties or thirties in good health.

This rearrangement joins TRBV28 to TRBJ2-2, with D hard to call. This CDR3 contains 13 residues. Trimming removed 10 bases at V and 4 bases at J, with 13 bases between. CDR1 is MDHEN, CDR2 SYDVKM, per germline. The CDR3 DNA is TGTGCCACAGAGCAAACAGCCACCGGGGAGCTGTTTTTT. This sequence encodes CATEQTATGELFF.

V gene TRBV30 combines with J gene TRBJ2-1; 7 bases match TRBD2. CDR1 is GTSNPN, CDR2 SVGIG, per germline (reference sequence). The CDR3 runs 13 residues. Trimming cost V 2 bases and J 6 bases; bases outside gene matches: 4. CDR3 sequence: CAWSSSGGNEQFF. In DNA form, the CDR3 reads TGTGCCTGGAGTTCTAGCGGCGGCAATGAGCAGTTCTTC.

This chain joins TRBV24-1 and TRBJ2-3; D remains ambiguous. CDR3 length equals 14 residues. Trimming cost V 2 bases and J 0 bases, with 5 bases left between them. Per the germline V gene, CDR1 is KGHDR and CDR2 is SFDVKD. CDR3 protein: CATSDWASTDTQYF. The CDR3 region has the DNA TGTGCCACCAGTGATTGGGCTAGCACAGATACGCAGTATTTT.

The genes are TRBV4-1 and TRBJ1-5; 7 positions match TRBD1. Germline CDR1 MGHRA, CDR2 YSYEKL. The CDR3 sequence is 14 residues long. V dropped 4 bases and J dropped 2; count of bases not matched to a gene: 2. The CDR3 reads CASSLTGGNQPQHF. The DNA of the CDR3 is TGCGCCAGCAGCCTCACAGGGGGCAATCAGCCCCAGCATTTT.

This chain connects TRBV11-2 to TRBJ1-6, with D perhaps TRBD1 (6 bases). This CDR3 comprises 16 residues. V was trimmed by 2 bases and J by 7 bases, leaving 15 bases between them. From germline, CDR1 is SGHAT and CDR2 FQNNGV. CDR3 DNA sequence: TGTGCCAGCAGCTTATTCGGGACAACTCCAAATTCACCCCTCCACTTT. It translates to CASSLFGTTPNSPLHF.

The CDR3, as DNA: TGTGCCAGCAGCCCACACGAACTAGCGGGGGGGCCGGGTGAGCAGTTCTTC. Its translation is CASSPHELAGGPGEQFF. The rearrangement links TRBV4-2 to TRBJ2-1; 13 bases map to TRBD2. The length of the CDR3 is 17 residues. V dropped 4 bases and J dropped 9; count of bases not matched to a gene: 12. Germline lookup yields CDR1 LGHNA and CDR2 YNFKEQ.

The gene calls are TRBV7-9 and TRBJ1-4; D is unresolved. This CDR3 spans 14 amino acids. Germline loops: CDR1 SEHNR, CDR2 FQNEAQ (reference sequence). The V and J ends lost 2 bases and 3 bases respectively, with 7 bases between them. The DNA of the CDR3 is TGTGCCAGCAGCTTACGCGGGGCTAATGAAAAACTGTTTTTT. This codes for CASSLRGANEKLFF.

The chain links TRBV2 to TRBJ2-6; D remains unclear. The CDR3 is 15 amino acids. Trimming cost V 4 bases and J 0 bases, with 7 bases left between them. Germline CDR1 reads SNHLY; CDR2 reads FYNNEI. The DNA for the CDR3 is TGTGCCAGCAGTGGCTCTGGCTCTGGGGCCAACGTCCTGACTTTC. As protein: CASSGSGSGANVLTF.

The rearrangement joins TRBV18 to TRBJ1-3; D is ambiguous. With 6 bases removed from V and 0 bases from J, the gap between germline ends came to 9 bases. This CDR3 is 14 amino acids long. Germline assignment: CDR1 KGHSH and CDR2 LQKENI. The CDR3: CASSANDSGNTIYF. The CDR3 DNA follows: TGTGCCAGCTCCGCTAATGACTCTGGAAACACCATATATTTT.

V gene TRBV6-6 combines with J gene TRBJ1-3; TRBD1 aligns across 9 bases. CDR1 MNHNY and CDR2 SVGAGI come from the germline V gene (reference sequence). With 5 bases clipped from V and 5 bases from J, the junction kept 13 bases outside the gene matches. The CDR3 totals 17 residues. Here the CDR3 DNA reads TGTGCCAGCAGTCCTTCTATTACCGGGACAGGGAGAAACACCATATATTTT. Its translation is CASSPSITGTGRNTIYF.

The J gene is TRBJ1-6, the V gene TRBV7-9, with D maybe TRBD1 (5 bases). Trimming removed 4 bases at V and 7 bases at J, with 8 bases between. In germline, CDR1 is SEHNR, CDR2 FQNEAQ (reference sequence). The CDR3 is 13 residues long. CDR3 in DNA: TGTGCCAGCAGCTACCCAGGGAATTCACCCCTCCACTTT. It codes for CASSYPGNSPLHF. The full variable domain, with the rest looked up from reference TRBV7-9 and TRBJ1-6, is DTGVSQNPRHKITKRGQNVTFRCDPISEHNRLYWYRQTLGQGPEFLTYFQNEAQLEKSRLLSDRFSAERPKGSFSTLEIQRTEQGDSAMYLCASSYPGNSPLHFGNGTRLTVT.

The chain links TRBV4-1 to TRBJ1-1, with 7 bases lining up with TRBD1. J gave up 4 bases and V 4 bases, and 6 bases lay outside the gene matches. The CDR3 has 14 amino acids. The germline CDR1 and CDR2 sequences are MGHRA and YSYEKL. The CDR3 protein is CASSPQGGVTEAFF. The CDR3 coding sequence is TGCGCCAGCAGCCCCCAGGGGGGCGTCACTGAAGCTTTCTTT.

This chain joins TRBV5-1 and TRBJ1-1, with 7 bases that match TRBD1. Germline V CDR1 and CDR2: SGHRS, YFSETQ. V shed 7 bases, J shed 0 bases, and the junction held 6 bases outside the gene matches. The CDR3 runs 14 residues. The DNA for the CDR3 is TGCGCCAGCCCGACGGGACAGATGAACACTGAAGCTTTCTTT. Translated, it gives CASPTGQMNTEAFF.

The V and J genes are TRBV16 and TRBJ1-6; TRBD1 matches 7 bases. CDR3 length: 16 amino acids. Germline-derived CDR1 and CDR2 are KGHSY and FQNENV. V lost 4 bases and J lost 7; bases outside the gene matches: 10. This CDR3 reads CASSRALRDRNSPLHF. The CDR3 DNA follows: TGTGCCAGCAGCCGCGCGCTCCGGGACAGAAATTCACCCCTCCACTTT.

J is TRBJ2-7 and V is TRBV19; 9 positions agree with TRBD1. Per germline, CDR1 LNHDA and CDR2 SQIVND (reference sequence). The CDR3 consists of 18 residues. V lost 6 bases and J lost 5; bases outside the gene matches: 20. The CDR3 here is CASRKGQGKTSERDEQYF. DNA for the CDR3: TGTGCCAGTAGGAAGGGACAGGGCAAGACTAGTGAAAGGGACGAGCAGTACTTC.

The chain has TRBV6-2 or TRBV6-3 and TRBJ1-6; perhaps TRBD1 as D (5 bases). Deletions cut 2 bases from V and 7 bases from J, with 9 bases between. The CDR3 covers 14 residues. The germline CDR1 and CDR2 sequences are MNHEY and SVGEGT. This CDR3 reads CASSYGQRNSPLHF. CDR3 bases: TGTGCCAGCAGTTACGGACAACGAAATTCACCCCTCCACTTT.

The chain joins TRBV6-2 or TRBV6-3 to TRBJ2-2; TRBD1 might be the D (5 bases). This CDR3 is built from 16 residues. Germline-derived CDR1 and CDR2 are MNHEY and SVGEGT. Trimming removed 2 bases at V and 4 bases at J, with 14 bases between. The CDR3 loop reads CASSYPRVGGTGELFF. The DNA of the CDR3 is TGTGCCAGCAGTTACCCCAGGGTGGGCGGCACCGGGGAGCTGTTTTTT.

This rearrangement joins TRBV7-9 to TRBJ1-6; possibly TRBD1 for D (6 bases). The germline V gene encodes CDR1 SEHNR and CDR2 FQNEAQ (reference sequence). V dropped 2 bases and J dropped 10 bases, with 15 bases sitting between them. The CDR3 has 15 residues. For the CDR3, the DNA is TGTGCCAGCAGCTTAAGGGGGGGAAAAAACTCACCCCTCCACTTT. Translated, it gives CASSLRGGKNSPLHF.

The CDR3 DNA is TGTGCCAGTGCCGGGGGGGGGATGGAGGAGACCCAGTACTTC. As protein: CASAGGGMEETQYF. The V and J genes are TRBV27 and TRBJ2-5; 8 bases align to TRBD2. Germline trimming cut 9 bases from V and 5 bases from J; bases unmatched to any gene: 11. The germline CDR1 and CDR2 sequences are MNHEY and SMNVEV (reference sequence). The CDR3 has 14 amino acids.

The chain carries TRBV28 and TRBJ2-3; 11 nucleotides match TRBD2. V shed 6 bases, J shed 1 base, and the junction held 6 bases outside the gene matches. From germline, CDR1 is MDHEN and CDR2 SYDVKM. The CDR3 contains 16 residues. The CDR3 DNA sequence: TGTGCCAGCAGCTCCCCACTAGCGGGGGGCACAGATACGCAGTATTTT. Translation: CASSSPLAGGTDTQYF.

The genes are TRBV7-9 and TRBJ1-2, with D unresolved. V was trimmed by 2 bases and J by 6 bases, leaving 10 bases between them. Germline V gives CDR1 SEHNR, CDR2 FQNEAQ (reference sequence). The CDR3 sequence is 13 residues long. The CDR3 region has the DNA TGTGCCAGCAGCTTACAGGCTTGGGATGGCTACACCTTC. Its translation is CASSLQAWDGYTF.

The V gene is TRBV7-2, the J gene TRBJ2-3; D possibly corresponds to TRBD2 (5 bases). V dropped 3 bases and J dropped 0 bases, with 7 bases sitting between them. Germline lookup yields CDR1 SGHTA and CDR2 FQGNSA. The CDR3 totals 14 residues. In nucleotides, the CDR3 is TGTGCCAGCAGCTTGCGGGCCAGCACAGATACGCAGTATTTT. Residues: CASSLRASTDTQYF.

J is TRBJ1-2 and V is TRBV4-1; no clear D. Germline V lookup: CDR1 MGHRA, CDR2 YSYEKL. V lost 0 bases and J 8 bases, leaving 7 bases between the germline ends. The CDR3 is 12 residues long. CDR3 in DNA: TGCGCCAGCAGCCAAGATCTTGCGGGCTACACCTTC. This gives the protein CASSQDLAGYTF.

The CDR3 here is CASSLDGGQTGPNYGYTF. CDR3 DNA: TGTGCCAGCAGTCTGGATGGGGGCCAAACCGGTCCCAACTATGGCTACACCTTC. The chain links TRBV6-6 to TRBJ1-2, with D perhaps matching TRBD1 (6 bases). The CDR3 spans 18 residues. Deletions cut 5 bases from V and 2 bases from J, with 24 bases between. CDR1 is MNHNY, CDR2 SVGAGI, per germline (reference sequence).

J is TRBJ1-6 and V is TRBV28, with no clear D. The V gene's germline CDR1 is MDHEN and CDR2 SYDVKM. The CDR3 length is 12 residues. Trimming took off 3 bases at V and 8 bases at J, with 5 bases between the two ends. The CDR3 nucleotides are TGTGCCAGCAGTTTTGGGCATTCACCCCTCCACTTT. Amino acids: CASSFGHSPLHF.